This passage covers 7 T cell receptor beta chains from one sample sequenced in a study of T cells after yellow fever vaccination. TCRdb called the 5' RACE reads again in MiXCR, with one record for every CDR3 protein. The table includes more than 110,000 distinct CDR3 sequences, 5% to 8% detected once. The source was CD4+ T cells sorted from PBMCs, collected 10 days after the yellow fever booster vaccination. These receptors all come from a man younger than 40 who received the YFV17D yellow fever vaccine.

CDR3 DNA: TGTGCCAGCAGCGTAGAGGCCCGCCAGGGTTGGAATGAGCAGTTCTTC. Amino acids: CASSVEARQGWNEQFF. This rearrangement joins TRBV9 to TRBJ2-1, with a tentative D call TRBD1 (5 bases). CDR1 is SGDLS and CDR2 is YYNGEE in the germline V gene. This CDR3 spans 16 amino acids. The V end lost 0 bases, the J end lost 7 bases, and 17 bases lay between the germline ends. Filled out from reference TRBV9 and TRBJ2-1, the complete variable domain reads DSGVTQTPKHLITATGQRVTLRCSPRSGDLSVYWYQQSLDQGLQFLIQYYNGEERAKGNILERFSAQQFPDLHSELNLSSLELGDSALYFCASSVEARQGWNEQFFGPGTRLTVL.

This clonotype was observed at least ten times. This rearrangement joins TRBV11-2 to TRBJ2-1; the D is unclear. Germline CDR1 is SGHAT and CDR2 is FQNNGV. Trimming shortened V by 5 bases and J by 9 bases, and 11 bases separated the two germline ends. The CDR3 has 12 residues. CDR3 DNA: TGTGCCAGCAGCGAGGCTCATGGTGAGCAGTTCTTC. This translates into CASSEAHGEQFF.

This clonotype was counted many times. The V and J genes are TRBV29-1 and TRBJ1-3; 7 bases fit TRBD1. CDR3 size: 11 residues. The germline V gene encodes CDR1 SQVTM and CDR2 ANQGSEA. With 6 bases clipped from V and 8 bases from J, the junction kept 4 bases outside the gene matches. The CDR3, as DNA: TGCAGCGTCGGACAGGCAGACACCATATATTTT. Protein: CSVGQADTIYF.

This clonotype was found many times. The CDR3 spells CASSGGQQETQYF. CDR3 DNA: TGTGCCAGCAGTGGGGGACAGCAAGAGACCCAGTACTTC. The rearrangement uses TRBV19 and TRBJ2-5; TRBD1 matches at 7 bases. The germline V gene encodes CDR1 LNHDA and CDR2 SQIVND (reference sequence). V lost 9 bases, J lost 2 bases, and 6 bases stayed unmatched. The CDR3 has 13 amino acids.

This clonotype was counted at least ten times. This sequence joins TRBV29-1 and TRBJ2-7, with a tentative D call TRBD1 (5 bases). The V end was cut by 5 bases, the J end by 2 bases, with 7 bases between. The germline V gene encodes CDR1 SQVTM and CDR2 ANQGSEA. The CDR3 contains 11 residues. CDR3 residues: CSVKTAYEQYF. The CDR3 DNA follows: TGCAGCGTTAAGACAGCCTACGAGCAGTACTTC.

This clonotype was detected many times. J is TRBJ2-5 and V is TRBV4-3, with D possibly being TRBD1 or TRBD2 (5 bases each). The CDR3 spans 15 residues. V was cut by 5 bases and J by 7 bases, with 20 bases left in between. CDR1 LGHNA and CDR2 YSLEER come from the germline V gene. The CDR3 bases are TGCGCCAGCAGCAACCGGGACGCCCGGGACGGGACCCAGTACTTC. Translation gives CASSNRDARDGTQYF.

In its sample, this clonotype was seen many times. This chain links TRBV7-9 with TRBJ2-7, with D uncertain. The CDR3 is made up of 12 amino acids. The ends were cut back, 4 bases at V and 7 bases at J, with 11 bases in the middle. CDR1 is SEHNR and CDR2 is FQNEAQ in the germline V gene (reference sequence). CDR3 region: CASSWGNGEQYF. CDR3 DNA sequence: TGTGCCAGCAGCTGGGGAAATGGGGAGCAGTACTTC.